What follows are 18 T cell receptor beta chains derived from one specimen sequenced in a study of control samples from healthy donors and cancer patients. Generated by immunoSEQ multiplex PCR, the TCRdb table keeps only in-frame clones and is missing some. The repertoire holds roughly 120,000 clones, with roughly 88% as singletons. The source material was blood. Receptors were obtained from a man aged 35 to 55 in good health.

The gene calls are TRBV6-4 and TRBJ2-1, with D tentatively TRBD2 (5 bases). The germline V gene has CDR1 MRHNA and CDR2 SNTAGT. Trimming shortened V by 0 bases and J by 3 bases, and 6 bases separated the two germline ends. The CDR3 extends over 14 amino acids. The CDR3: CASSDSSGYNEQFF. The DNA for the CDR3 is TGTGCCAGCAGTGACTCGAGCGGCTACAATGAGCAGTTCTTC.

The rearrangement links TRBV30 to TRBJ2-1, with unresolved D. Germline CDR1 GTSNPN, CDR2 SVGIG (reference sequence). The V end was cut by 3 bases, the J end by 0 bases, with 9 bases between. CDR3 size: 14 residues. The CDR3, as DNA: TGTGCCTGGAGGTTCAGTAGCTCCTACAATGAGCAGTTCTTC. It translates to CAWRFSSSYNEQFF.

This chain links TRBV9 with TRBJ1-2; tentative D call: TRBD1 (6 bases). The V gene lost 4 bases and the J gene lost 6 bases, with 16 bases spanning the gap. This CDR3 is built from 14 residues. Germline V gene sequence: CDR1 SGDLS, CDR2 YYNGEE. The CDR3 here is CASSLRGGRDGYTF. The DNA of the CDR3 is TGTGCCAGCAGCCTCCGAGGGGGGAGGGATGGCTACACCTTC.

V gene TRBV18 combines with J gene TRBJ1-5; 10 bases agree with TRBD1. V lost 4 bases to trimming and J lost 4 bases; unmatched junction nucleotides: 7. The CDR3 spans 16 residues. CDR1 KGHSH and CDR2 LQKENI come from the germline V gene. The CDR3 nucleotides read TGTGCCAGCTCACGCCGGGACAGGGGTCTAAATCAGCCCCAGCATTTT. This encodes CASSRRDRGLNQPQHF. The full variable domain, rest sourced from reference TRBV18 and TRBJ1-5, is NAGVMQNPRHLVRRRGQEARLRCSPMKGHSHVYWYRQLPEEGLKFMVYLQKENIIDESGMPKERFSAEFPKEGPSILRIQQVVRGDSAAYFCASSRRDRGLNQPQHFGDGTRLSIL.

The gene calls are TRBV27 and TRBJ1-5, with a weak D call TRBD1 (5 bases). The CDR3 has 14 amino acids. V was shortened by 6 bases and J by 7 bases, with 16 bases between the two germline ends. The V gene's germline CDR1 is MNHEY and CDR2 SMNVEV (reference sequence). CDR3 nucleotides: TGTGCCAGCAGCGCCCCTGGGGCCCCGCAGCCCCAGCATTTT. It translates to CASSAPGAPQPQHF.

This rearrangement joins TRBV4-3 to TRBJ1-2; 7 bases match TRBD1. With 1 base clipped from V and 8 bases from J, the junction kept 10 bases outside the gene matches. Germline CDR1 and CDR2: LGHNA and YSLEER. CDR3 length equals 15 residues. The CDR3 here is CASSQATGQLPGYTF. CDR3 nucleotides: TGCGCCAGCAGCCAAGCCACGGGACAGCTCCCCGGCTACACCTTC.

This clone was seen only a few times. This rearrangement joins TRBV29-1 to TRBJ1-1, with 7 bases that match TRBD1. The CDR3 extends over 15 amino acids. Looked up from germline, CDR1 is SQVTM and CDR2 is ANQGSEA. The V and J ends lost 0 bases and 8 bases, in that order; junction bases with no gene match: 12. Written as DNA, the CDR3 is TGCAGCGTTGAAGATCTTTCCCCACAGGGGCCAGAAGCTTTCTTT. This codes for CSVEDLSPQGPEAFF.

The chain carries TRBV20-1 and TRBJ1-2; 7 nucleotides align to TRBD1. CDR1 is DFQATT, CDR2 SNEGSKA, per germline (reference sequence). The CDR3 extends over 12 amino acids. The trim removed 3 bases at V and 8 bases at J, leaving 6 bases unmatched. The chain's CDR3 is CSASPGGQGYTF. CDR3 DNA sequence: TGCAGTGCTAGTCCAGGGGGACAGGGCTACACCTTC.

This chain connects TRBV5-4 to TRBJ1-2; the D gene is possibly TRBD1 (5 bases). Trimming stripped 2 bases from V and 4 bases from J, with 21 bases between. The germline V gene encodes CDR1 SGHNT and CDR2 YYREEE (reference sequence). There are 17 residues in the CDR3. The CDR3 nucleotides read TGTGCCAGCAGCTTAGCCCAACCGGGACCTAGGTTCTATGGCTACACCTTC. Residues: CASSLAQPGPRFYGYTF.

The CDR3 loop is CASSFRNANTGELFF. CDR3 nucleotides: TGTGCCAGCAGCTTTCGGAACGCGAACACCGGGGAGCTGTTTTTT. The J gene is TRBJ2-2, the V gene TRBV3-1 (or the pseudogene TRBV3-2), with D uncertain. Germline CDR1 and CDR2: LGHDT and YNNKEL (reference sequence). Deletions cut 5 bases from V and 0 bases from J, with 10 bases between. CDR3 size: 15 residues.

This chain's CDR3 is CASSYTTGGWQFF. The CDR3 bases are TGTGCCAGCAGTTACACGACAGGCGGGTGGCAGTTCTTC. This rearrangement joins TRBV6-6 to TRBJ2-1, with TRBD1 as a possible D gene (6 bases). The germline V gene has CDR1 MNHNY and CDR2 SVGAGI (reference sequence). There are 13 residues in the CDR3. V lost 2 bases to trimming and J lost 12 bases, with 14 bases between them.

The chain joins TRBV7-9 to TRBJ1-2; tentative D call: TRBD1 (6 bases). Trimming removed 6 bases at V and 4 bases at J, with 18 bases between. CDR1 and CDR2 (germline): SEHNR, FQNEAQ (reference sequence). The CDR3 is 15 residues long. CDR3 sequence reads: CASSGGGGQGYGYTF. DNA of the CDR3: TGTGCCAGCAGTGGAGGGGGAGGGCAAGGCTATGGCTACACCTTC.

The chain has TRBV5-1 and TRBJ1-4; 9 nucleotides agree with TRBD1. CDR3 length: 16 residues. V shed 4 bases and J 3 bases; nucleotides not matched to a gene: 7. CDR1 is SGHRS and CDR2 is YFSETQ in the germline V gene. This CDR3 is CASSVQGAESNEKLFF. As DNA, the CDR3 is TGCGCCAGCAGCGTACAGGGGGCAGAGTCTAATGAAAAACTGTTTTTT.

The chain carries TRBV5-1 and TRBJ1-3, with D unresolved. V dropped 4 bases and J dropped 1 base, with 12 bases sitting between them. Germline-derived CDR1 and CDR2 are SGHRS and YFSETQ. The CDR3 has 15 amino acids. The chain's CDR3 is CASSHGAVSGNTIYF. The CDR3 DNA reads TGCGCCAGCAGCCACGGCGCGGTATCTGGAAACACCATATATTTT. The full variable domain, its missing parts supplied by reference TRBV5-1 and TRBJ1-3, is KAGVTQTPRYLIKTRGQQVTLSCSPISGHRSVSWYQQTPGQGLQFLFEYFSETQRNKGNFPGRFSGRQFSNSRSEMNVSTLELGDSALYLCASSHGAVSGNTIYFGEGSWLTVV.

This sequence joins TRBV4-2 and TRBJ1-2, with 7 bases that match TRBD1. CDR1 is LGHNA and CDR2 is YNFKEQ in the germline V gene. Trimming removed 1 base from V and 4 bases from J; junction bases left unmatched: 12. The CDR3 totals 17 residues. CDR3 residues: CASSQVGGQAKGYGYTF. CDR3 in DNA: TGTGCCAGCAGCCAAGTTGGAGGACAGGCGAAGGGCTATGGCTACACCTTC.

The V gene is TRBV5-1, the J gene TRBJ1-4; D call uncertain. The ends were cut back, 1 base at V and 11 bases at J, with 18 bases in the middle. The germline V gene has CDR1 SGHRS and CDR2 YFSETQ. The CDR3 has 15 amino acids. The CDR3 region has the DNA TGCGCCAGCAGCTTGAGAGGCGTCCCGGAAGATAAACTGTTTTTT. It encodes CASSLRGVPEDKLFF.

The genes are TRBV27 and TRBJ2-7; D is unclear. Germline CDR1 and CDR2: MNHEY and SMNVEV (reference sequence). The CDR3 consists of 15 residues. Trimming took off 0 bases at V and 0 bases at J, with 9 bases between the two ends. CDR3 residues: CASSLSQVRSYEQYF. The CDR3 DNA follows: TGTGCCAGCAGTTTATCCCAGGTCCGCTCCTACGAGCAGTACTTC.

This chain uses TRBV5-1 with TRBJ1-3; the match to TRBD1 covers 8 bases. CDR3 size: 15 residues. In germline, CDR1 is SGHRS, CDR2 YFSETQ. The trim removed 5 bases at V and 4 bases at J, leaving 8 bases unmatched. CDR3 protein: CASRTDRASGNTIYF. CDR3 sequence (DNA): TGCGCCAGCAGGACGGACAGGGCTAGCGGAAACACCATATATTTT.